The clone carrying this T cell receptor (beta chain) was counted once. Its target is unknown. The data were obtained in a study of CD8+CD57+ T cells in acquired aplastic anemia. Whole-study context: DNA from sorted CD4+ and CD8+ cells averaged roughly 3.2 ug.

Using genomic DNA as the template, TCR beta VDJ and CDR3 profiling was carried out. In TCRdb, the reads were re-called with MiXCR into one record per CDR3 protein. Of over 40,000 distinct CDR3 sequences listed, approximately 72% are singletons. Germline V gene lookup returns CDR1 SGHVS and CDR2 FNYEAQ. The CDR3 length is 13 residues. V dropped 8 bases and J dropped 0 bases, with 10 bases sitting between them. Study findings and constraints: CD8+ Simpson's diversity showed no significant patient-control difference. Common to patients and controls were twenty-nine CD8+ CDR3 sequences.

The rearrangement joins TRBV7-6 to TRBJ2-5; no clear D gene. The sequencing input was sorted CD4+, CD8+, or CD8+CD57+ T cells (not recorded which) from PBMCs. This receptor was obtained from a human donor in good health, serving as a control. As DNA, the CDR3 is TGTGCCAGCGCCCAGAGGTACCAAGAGACCCAGTACTTC. This codes for CASAQRYQETQYF.